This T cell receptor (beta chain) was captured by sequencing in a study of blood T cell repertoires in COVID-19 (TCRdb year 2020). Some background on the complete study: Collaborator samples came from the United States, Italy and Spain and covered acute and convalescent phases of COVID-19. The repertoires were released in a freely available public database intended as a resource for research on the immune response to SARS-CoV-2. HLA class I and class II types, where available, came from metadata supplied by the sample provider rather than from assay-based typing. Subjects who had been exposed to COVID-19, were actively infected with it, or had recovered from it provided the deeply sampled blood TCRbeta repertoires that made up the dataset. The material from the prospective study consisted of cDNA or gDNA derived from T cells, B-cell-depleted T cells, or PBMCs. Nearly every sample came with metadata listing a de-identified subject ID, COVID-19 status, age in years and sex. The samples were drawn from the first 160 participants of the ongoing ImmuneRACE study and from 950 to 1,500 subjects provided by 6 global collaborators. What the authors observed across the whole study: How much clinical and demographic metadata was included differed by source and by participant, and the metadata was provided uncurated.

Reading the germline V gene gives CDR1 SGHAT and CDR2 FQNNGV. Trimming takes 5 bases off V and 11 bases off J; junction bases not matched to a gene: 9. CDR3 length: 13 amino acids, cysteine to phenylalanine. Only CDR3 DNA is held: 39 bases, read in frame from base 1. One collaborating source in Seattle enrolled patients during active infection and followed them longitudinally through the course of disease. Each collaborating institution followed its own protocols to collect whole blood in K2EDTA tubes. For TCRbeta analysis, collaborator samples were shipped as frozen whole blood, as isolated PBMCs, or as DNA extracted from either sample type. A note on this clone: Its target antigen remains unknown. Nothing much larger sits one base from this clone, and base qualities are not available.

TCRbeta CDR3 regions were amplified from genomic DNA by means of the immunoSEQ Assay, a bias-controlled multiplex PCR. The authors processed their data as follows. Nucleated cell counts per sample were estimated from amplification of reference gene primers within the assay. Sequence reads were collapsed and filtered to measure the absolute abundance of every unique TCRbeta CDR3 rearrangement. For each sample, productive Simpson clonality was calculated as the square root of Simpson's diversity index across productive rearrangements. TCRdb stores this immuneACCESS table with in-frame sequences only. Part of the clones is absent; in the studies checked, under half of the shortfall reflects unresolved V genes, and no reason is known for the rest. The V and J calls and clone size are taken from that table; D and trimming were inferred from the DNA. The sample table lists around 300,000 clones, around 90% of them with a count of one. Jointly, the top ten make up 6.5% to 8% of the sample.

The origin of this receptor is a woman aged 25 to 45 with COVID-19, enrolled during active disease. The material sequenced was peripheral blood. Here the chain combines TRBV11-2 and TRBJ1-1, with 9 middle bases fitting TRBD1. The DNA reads TGTGCCAGCAGCAAACGGGACAGGGCGCTCGCTTTCTTT. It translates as CASSKRDRALAFF. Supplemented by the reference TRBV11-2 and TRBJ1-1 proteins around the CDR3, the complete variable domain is EAGVAQSPRYKIIEKRQSVAFWCNPISGHATLYWYQQILGQGPKLLIQFQNNGVVDDSQLPKDRFSAERLKGVDSTLKIQPAKLEDSAVYLCASSKRDRALAFFGQGTRLTVV.